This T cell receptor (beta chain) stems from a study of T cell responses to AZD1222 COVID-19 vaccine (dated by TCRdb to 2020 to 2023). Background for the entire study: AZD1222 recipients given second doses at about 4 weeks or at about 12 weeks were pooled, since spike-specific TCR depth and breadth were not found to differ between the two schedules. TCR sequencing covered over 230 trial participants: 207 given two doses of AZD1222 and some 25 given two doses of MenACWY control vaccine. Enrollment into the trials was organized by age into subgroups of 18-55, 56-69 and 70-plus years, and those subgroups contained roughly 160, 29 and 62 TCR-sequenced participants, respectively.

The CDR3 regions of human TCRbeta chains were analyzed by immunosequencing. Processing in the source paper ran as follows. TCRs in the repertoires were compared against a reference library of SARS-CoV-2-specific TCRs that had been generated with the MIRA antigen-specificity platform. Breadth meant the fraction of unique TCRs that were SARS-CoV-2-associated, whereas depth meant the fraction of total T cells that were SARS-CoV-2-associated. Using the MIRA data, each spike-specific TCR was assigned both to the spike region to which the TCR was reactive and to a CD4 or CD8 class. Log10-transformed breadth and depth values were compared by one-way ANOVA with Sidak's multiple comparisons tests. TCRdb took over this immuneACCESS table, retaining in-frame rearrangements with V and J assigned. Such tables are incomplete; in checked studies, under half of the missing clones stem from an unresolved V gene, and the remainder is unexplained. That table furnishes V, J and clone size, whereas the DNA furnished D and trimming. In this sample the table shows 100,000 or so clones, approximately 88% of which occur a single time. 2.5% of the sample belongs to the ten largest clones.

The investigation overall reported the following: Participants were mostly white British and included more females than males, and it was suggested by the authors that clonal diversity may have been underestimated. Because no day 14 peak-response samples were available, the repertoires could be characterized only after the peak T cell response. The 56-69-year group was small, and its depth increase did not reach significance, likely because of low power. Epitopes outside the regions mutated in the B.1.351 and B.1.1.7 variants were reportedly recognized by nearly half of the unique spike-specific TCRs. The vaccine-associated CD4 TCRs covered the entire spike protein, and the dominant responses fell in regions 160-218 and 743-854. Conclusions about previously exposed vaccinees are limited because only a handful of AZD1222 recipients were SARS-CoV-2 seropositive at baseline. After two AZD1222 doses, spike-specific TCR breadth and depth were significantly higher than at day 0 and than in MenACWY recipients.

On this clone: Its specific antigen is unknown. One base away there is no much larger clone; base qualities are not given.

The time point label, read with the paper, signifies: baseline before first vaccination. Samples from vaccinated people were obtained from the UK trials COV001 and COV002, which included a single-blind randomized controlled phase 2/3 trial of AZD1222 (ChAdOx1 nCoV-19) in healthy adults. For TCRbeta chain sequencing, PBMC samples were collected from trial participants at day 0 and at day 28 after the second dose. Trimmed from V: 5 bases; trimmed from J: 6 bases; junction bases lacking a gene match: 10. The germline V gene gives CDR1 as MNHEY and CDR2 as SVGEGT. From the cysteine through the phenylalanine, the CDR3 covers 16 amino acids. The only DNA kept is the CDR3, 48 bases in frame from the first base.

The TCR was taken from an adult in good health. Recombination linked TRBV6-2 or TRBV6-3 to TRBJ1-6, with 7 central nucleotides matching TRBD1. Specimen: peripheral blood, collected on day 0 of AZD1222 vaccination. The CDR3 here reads CASSQDRRRSNSPLHF. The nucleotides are TGTGCCAGCAGTCAGGACAGGAGGAGAAGTAATTCACCCCTCCACTTT.